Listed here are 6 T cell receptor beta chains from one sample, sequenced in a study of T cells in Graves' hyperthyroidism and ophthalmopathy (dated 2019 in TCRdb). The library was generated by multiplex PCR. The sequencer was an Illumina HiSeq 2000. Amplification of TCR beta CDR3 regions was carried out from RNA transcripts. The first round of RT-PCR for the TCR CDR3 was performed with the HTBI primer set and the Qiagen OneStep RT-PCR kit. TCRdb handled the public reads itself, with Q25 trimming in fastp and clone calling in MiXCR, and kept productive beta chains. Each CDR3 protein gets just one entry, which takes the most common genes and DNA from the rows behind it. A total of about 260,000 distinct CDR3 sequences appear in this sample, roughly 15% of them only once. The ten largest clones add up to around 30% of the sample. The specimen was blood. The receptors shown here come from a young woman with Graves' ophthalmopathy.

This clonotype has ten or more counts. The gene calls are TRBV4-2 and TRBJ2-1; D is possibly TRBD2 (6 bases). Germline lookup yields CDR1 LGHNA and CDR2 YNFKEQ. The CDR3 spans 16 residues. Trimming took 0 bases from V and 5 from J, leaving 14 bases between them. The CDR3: CASSQDILPGDNEQFF. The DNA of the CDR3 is TGTGCCAGCAGCCAAGATATTCTCCCGGGGGACAATGAGCAGTTCTTC.

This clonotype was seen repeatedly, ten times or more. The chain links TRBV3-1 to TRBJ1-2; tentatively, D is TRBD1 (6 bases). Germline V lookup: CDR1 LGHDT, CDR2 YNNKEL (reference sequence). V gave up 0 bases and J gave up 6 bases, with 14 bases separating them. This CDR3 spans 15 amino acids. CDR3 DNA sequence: TGTGCCAGCAGCCAAGATCTATGGGGGGCGGATGGCTACACCTTC. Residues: CASSQDLWGADGYTF.

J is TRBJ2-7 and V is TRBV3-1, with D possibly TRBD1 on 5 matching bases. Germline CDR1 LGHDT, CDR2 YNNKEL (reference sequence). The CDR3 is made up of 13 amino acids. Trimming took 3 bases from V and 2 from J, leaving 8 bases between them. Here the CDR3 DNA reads TGTGCCAGCAGCCAGGGGCCCCCCTACGAGCAGTACTTC. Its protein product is CASSQGPPYEQYF.

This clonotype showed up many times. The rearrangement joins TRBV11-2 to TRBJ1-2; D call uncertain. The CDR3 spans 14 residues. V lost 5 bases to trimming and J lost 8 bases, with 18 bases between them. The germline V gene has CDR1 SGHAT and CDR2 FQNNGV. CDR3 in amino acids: CASSAARTPRGYTF. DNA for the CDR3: TGTGCCAGCAGCGCAGCAAGGACTCCACGCGGCTACACCTTC.

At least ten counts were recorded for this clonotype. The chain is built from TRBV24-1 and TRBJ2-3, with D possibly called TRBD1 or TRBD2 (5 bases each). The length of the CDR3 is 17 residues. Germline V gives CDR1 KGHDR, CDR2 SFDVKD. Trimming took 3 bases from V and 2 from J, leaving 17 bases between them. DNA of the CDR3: TGTGCCACCAGTGATCCCGGGACCTACTTCTTCACAGATACGCAGTATTTT. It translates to CATSDPGTYFFTDTQYF.

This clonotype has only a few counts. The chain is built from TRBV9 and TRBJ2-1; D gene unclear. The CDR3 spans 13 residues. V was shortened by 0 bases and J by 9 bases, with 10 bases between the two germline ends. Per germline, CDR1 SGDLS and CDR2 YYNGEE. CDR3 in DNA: TGTGCCAGCAGCGTAGCTTTGGGGTCTGAGCAGTTCTTC. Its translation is CASSVALGSEQFF. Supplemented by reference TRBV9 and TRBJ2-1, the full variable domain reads DSGVTQTPKHLITATGQRVTLRCSPRSGDLSVYWYQQSLDQGLQFLIQYYNGEERAKGNILERFSAQQFPDLHSELNLSSLELGDSALYFCASSVALGSEQFFGPGTRLTVL.